Each of the 27 T cell receptor beta chains below was sequenced from the same sample in a study of cytomegalovirus exposure and HLA in healthy donors. PCR employed 60 Vbeta and 13 Jbeta primers. TCRdb's table, derived via immunoSEQ multiplex PCR, lists solely in-frame clones and lacks some. The repertoire holds approximately 170,000 clones, approximately 70% seen once, with about 5% in the top ten. Sequencing was done on a sample of PBMCs. These receptors all stem from a young woman in good health and CMV-seropositive.

The rearrangement links TRBV5-4 to TRBJ1-1; 8 bases are a match to TRBD1. The CDR3 spans 15 residues. With V trimmed by 4 bases and J by 0 bases, 5 bases remained unmatched. Germline V gives CDR1 SGHNT, CDR2 YYREEE (reference sequence). The CDR3 nucleotides are TGTGCCAGCAGCCATTGGGACAGGATGAACACTGAAGCTTTCTTT. Translated: CASSHWDRMNTEAFF.

The rearrangement links TRBV18 to TRBJ2-1, with TRBD1 identical over 9 bases. Germline loops: CDR1 KGHSH, CDR2 LQKENI. The CDR3 consists of 14 residues. The junction had 5 bases not matched to a gene; V was cut back by 3 bases and J by 8 bases. The CDR3 coding sequence is TGTGCCAGCTCACCCGGGACAGGGTTGTATGAGCAGTTCTTC. Translation: CASSPGTGLYEQFF.

The chain has TRBV7-2 and TRBJ1-5, with D perhaps matching TRBD1 (5 bases). The V gene's germline CDR1 is SGHTA and CDR2 FQGNSA. Trimming shortened V by 3 bases and J by 1 base, and 19 bases separated the two germline ends. This CDR3 region has 18 residues. The CDR3 reads CASSLVSQWGRSNQPQHF. The CDR3 nucleotides are TGTGCCAGCAGCTTGGTTTCCCAGTGGGGGAGGAGCAATCAGCCCCAGCATTTT.

The CDR3, as DNA: TGTGCCGAGCTCCCGAAGGGGGTTGAAGCTTTCTTT. Protein: CAELPKGVEAFF. J is TRBJ1-1 and V is TRBV2; perhaps TRBD1 as D (6 bases). This CDR3 has 12 amino acids. The germline V gene encodes CDR1 SNHLY and CDR2 FYNNEI. Trimming removed 11 bases at V and 7 bases at J, with 17 bases between.

DNA of the CDR3: TGTGCCAGCAGTTACTCGACTAAGACTTACTCGCAGTACTTC. Translation gives CASSYSTKTYSQYF. The gene calls are TRBV6-5 and TRBJ2-7, with a weak D call TRBD2 (5 bases). Trimming shortened V by 0 bases and J by 9 bases, and 15 bases separated the two germline ends. CDR1 and CDR2 from the germline V gene are MNHEY and SVGAGI. The CDR3 runs 14 residues.

V and J are TRBV9 and TRBJ1-2; 8 nucleotides line up with TRBD1. CDR1 SGDLS and CDR2 YYNGEE come from the germline V gene. V lost 2 bases to trimming and J lost 8 bases; unmatched junction nucleotides: 11. This CDR3 contains 15 residues. CDR3 sequence: CASSVGQGASRGYTF. The CDR3 region has the DNA TGTGCCAGCAGCGTTGGACAGGGAGCTTCCCGCGGCTACACCTTC.

V is TRBV28 and J is TRBJ2-7; 9 bases agree with TRBD2. Germline lookup yields CDR1 MDHEN and CDR2 SYDVKM. V dropped 4 bases and J dropped 0; count of bases not matched to a gene: 7. The CDR3 runs to 16 residues. The CDR3 DNA is TGTGCCAGCAGTTCTGATAGCGGGGGTAGCTCCTACGAGCAGTACTTC. Translating it yields CASSSDSGGSSYEQYF.

This clone was counted only a few times. The V call is TRBV11-2, the J call TRBJ2-7; maybe TRBD2 (5 bases). CDR1 and CDR2 from the germline V gene are SGHAT and FQNNGV. The length of the CDR3 is 11 residues. Trimming removed 4 bases from V and 7 bases from J, with 8 bases in between. CDR3 sequence: CASSSGVEQYF. CDR3 DNA sequence: TGTGCCAGCAGCTCCGGGGTTGAGCAGTACTTC.

V gene TRBV6-6 combines with J gene TRBJ1-1; D might be TRBD1 (5 bases). CDR3 length: 13 residues. Trimming stripped 5 bases from V and 4 bases from J, with 11 bases between. Germline V gene lookup returns CDR1 MNHNY and CDR2 SVGAGI (reference sequence). CDR3 loop: CASSPLGGTEAFF. For the CDR3, the DNA is TGTGCCAGCAGTCCGTTGGGGGGCACTGAAGCTTTCTTT.

This chain uses TRBV11-3 with TRBJ2-6; unclear D gene. Trimming took 5 bases from V and 1 from J, leaving 12 bases between them. This CDR3 is 16 amino acids long. In germline, CDR1 is SGHNT, CDR2 YENEEA. CDR3 nucleotides: TGTGCCAGCAGCCCCGGGTTCCCATCTGGGGCCAACGTCCTGACTTTC. It translates to CASSPGFPSGANVLTF. The full variable domain, with the rest looked up from reference TRBV11-3 and TRBJ2-6, is EAGVVQSPRYKIIEKKQPVAFWCNPISGHNTLYWYLQNLGQGPELLIRYENEEAVDDSQLPKDRFSAERLKGVDSTLKIQPAELGDSAVYLCASSPGFPSGANVLTFGAGSRLTVL.

V is TRBV29-1 and J is TRBJ2-1; tentatively, D is TRBD2 (7 bases). The CDR3 is 14 amino acids. Germline V gives CDR1 SQVTM, CDR2 ANQGSEA. V was clipped by 4 bases and J by 8 bases, with 18 bases between them. The CDR3 sequence is CSVAKSGGPHEQFF. CDR3 bases: TGCAGCGTTGCTAAGTCGGGGGGCCCCCATGAGCAGTTCTTC.

This rearrangement joins TRBV10-3 to TRBJ1-4; 9 bases map to TRBD1. The junction had 8 bases not matched to a gene; V was cut back by 10 bases and J by 8 bases. From germline, CDR1 is ENHRY and CDR2 SYGVKD. The CDR3 is made up of 13 amino acids. CDR3 sequence (DNA): TGTGCCACCAAGACAGGGGGAGACGAAAAACTGTTTTTT. Amino acid sequence: CATKTGGDEKLFF.

V gene TRBV5-5 combines with J gene TRBJ1-1; D is perhaps TRBD1 (5 bases). Trimming stripped 0 bases from V and 0 bases from J, with 9 bases between. Germline-derived CDR1 and CDR2 are SGHKS and YYEKEE (reference sequence). This CDR3 comprises 15 residues. CDR3 coding DNA: TGTGCCAGCAGCTTGGACGGGGGAATGAACACTGAAGCTTTCTTT. Translation: CASSLDGGMNTEAFF.

The chain has TRBV19 and TRBJ2-6; 7 bases agree with TRBD1. Trimming took 6 bases from V and 0 from J; bases not matched to a gene: 2. The CDR3 is 15 residues long. Germline V CDR1 and CDR2: LNHDA, SQIVND (reference sequence). CDR3 amino acids: CASRTGDSGANVLTF. For the CDR3, the DNA is TGTGCCAGTAGAACAGGGGACTCTGGGGCCAACGTCCTGACTTTC.

The chain recombines TRBV5-1 with TRBJ2-7, with D possibly TRBD1 on 5 matching bases. Per germline, CDR1 SGHRS and CDR2 YFSETQ. V was cut by 1 base and J by 5 bases, with 16 bases left in between. The CDR3 totals 15 residues. CDR3 sequence reads: CASSLSSRAENEQYF. The CDR3 nucleotides read TGCGCCAGCAGCTTGAGTAGCAGGGCGGAGAACGAGCAGTACTTC.

This clone occurred a few times. This chain connects TRBV5-4 to TRBJ1-2; the match to TRBD1 covers 9 bases. The germline gives CDR1 SGHNT, CDR2 YYREEE (reference sequence). V lost 3 bases and J lost 4; bases outside the gene matches: 4. CDR3 length: 14 amino acids. CDR3 sequence (DNA): TGTGCCAGCAGCTACACAGGGGGCGGCTATGGCTACACCTTC. Translated, it gives CASSYTGGGYGYTF.

V and J are TRBV19 and TRBJ2-3, with 8 nucleotides matching TRBD2. This CDR3 has 16 amino acids. Looked up from germline, CDR1 is LNHDA and CDR2 is SQIVND (reference sequence). V trimming: 3 bases; J trimming: 0 bases; junction bases outside the gene matches: 5. CDR3 coding DNA: TGTGCCAGTAGTATGTTTGAGCGGGGGAGCACAGATACGCAGTATTTT. As protein: CASSMFERGSTDTQYF.

This chain uses TRBV11-1 with TRBJ1-6; the match to TRBD1 covers 7 bases. This CDR3 spans 13 amino acids. The germline V gene has CDR1 SGHAT and CDR2 FQDESV (reference sequence). Trimming removed 5 bases from V and 14 bases from J; junction bases left unmatched: 9. DNA for the CDR3: TGTGCCAGCAGCCCGCCGGGACAGACGTCCCTCCACTTT. Translation gives CASSPPGQTSLHF.

V usage is TRBV27 and J usage is TRBJ2-3, with 14 bases identical to TRBD2. CDR1 MNHEY and CDR2 SMNVEV come from the germline V gene (reference sequence). V lost 1 base to trimming and J lost 3 bases; unmatched junction nucleotides: 12. The CDR3 contains 20 residues. CDR3 amino acids: CASSLWFGTSGGAETDTQYF. CDR3 DNA sequence: TGTGCCAGCAGTTTATGGTTCGGGACTAGCGGGGGCGCGGAGACAGATACGCAGTATTTT.

V usage is TRBV7-6 and J usage is TRBJ1-4; 8 bases agree with TRBD1. The V and J ends lost 6 bases and 8 bases, in that order; junction bases with no gene match: 8. The CDR3 has 14 amino acids. From germline, CDR1 is SGHVS and CDR2 FNYEAQ. Written as DNA, the CDR3 is TGTGCCAGCAGTTCGGGACAGGAAGAGGAAAAACTGTTTTTT. Translating it yields CASSSGQEEEKLFF.

This clone was observed a few times. J is TRBJ1-3 and V is TRBV6-5, with TRBD1 identical over 8 bases. CDR1 and CDR2 from the germline V gene are MNHEY and SVGAGI. J gave up 7 bases and V 5 bases, and 7 bases lay outside the gene matches. There are 14 residues in the CDR3. CDR3 nucleotides: TGTGCCAGCAGTCTTGGACAGGGTATCAACACCATATATTTT. It encodes CASSLGQGINTIYF.

This chain uses TRBV5-6 with TRBJ2-7; D is perhaps TRBD1 (6 bases). Per germline, CDR1 SGHDT and CDR2 YYEEEE. The germline V and J ends were trimmed by 4 bases and 3 bases, with 11 bases remaining between them. The CDR3 totals 13 residues. This chain's CDR3 is CASSPLQGYEQYF. CDR3 DNA: TGTGCCAGCAGCCCGTTACAGGGCTACGAGCAGTACTTC.

The chain carries TRBV10-3 and TRBJ1-2; 9 nucleotides agree with TRBD1. The CDR3 sequence is 14 residues long. Germline lookup yields CDR1 ENHRY and CDR2 SYGVKD. J gave up 7 bases and V 2 bases, and 5 bases lay outside the gene matches. CDR3 residues: CAISEPGTGSGYTF. The CDR3 DNA follows: TGTGCCATCAGTGAGCCTGGGACAGGGAGTGGCTACACCTTC.

For this clone: The same CDR3 can be traced to other DNA sequences in this sample. CDR3 sequence: CASSLGSGYEQYF. In DNA form, the CDR3 reads TGTGCCAGCAGTTTAGGCTCGGGGTACGAGCAGTACTTC. The genes are TRBV27 and TRBJ2-7, with D possibly TRBD2 on 5 matching bases. This CDR3 comprises 13 residues. V lost 2 bases to trimming and J lost 4 bases, with 9 bases between them. The germline V gene has CDR1 MNHEY and CDR2 SMNVEV (reference sequence).

The chain carries TRBV7-6 and TRBJ2-1, with TRBD2 matching 10 bases. V lost 2 bases, J lost 9 bases, and 7 bases stayed unmatched. Looked up from germline, CDR1 is SGHVS and CDR2 is FNYEAQ. The CDR3 has 15 residues. The CDR3 spells CASSLRSGGACEQFF. The CDR3 nucleotides read TGTGCCAGCAGCTTACGGAGCGGGGGGGCCTGTGAGCAGTTCTTC. The full variable domain, rest sourced from reference TRBV7-6 and TRBJ2-1, is GAGVSQSPRYKVTKRGQDVALRCDPISGHVSLYWYRQALGQGPEFLTYFNYEAQQDKSGLPNDRFSAERPEGSISTLTIQRTEQRDSAMYRCASSLRSGGACEQFFGPGTRLTVL.

The chain carries TRBV7-8 and TRBJ2-7; D is possibly TRBD1 (5 bases). From germline, CDR1 is SGHVS and CDR2 FQNEAQ. CDR3 length: 17 residues. Trimming took off 1 base at V and 0 bases at J, with 16 bases between the two ends. This CDR3 is CASSLDYRNPSSYEQYF. The DNA of the CDR3 is TGTGCCAGCAGCTTAGATTACAGGAATCCCTCCTCCTACGAGCAGTACTTC.

The CDR3 bases are TGTGCCAGCTCAACCGAGGATATTGCCATCGGGGAGCTGTTTTTT. Amino acid sequence: CASSTEDIAIGELFF. The chain has TRBV18 and TRBJ2-2; D not resolved. Germline V CDR1 and CDR2: KGHSH, LQKENI. The CDR3 runs to 15 residues. Trimming left V 5 bases short and J 7 bases short, with 17 bases between.